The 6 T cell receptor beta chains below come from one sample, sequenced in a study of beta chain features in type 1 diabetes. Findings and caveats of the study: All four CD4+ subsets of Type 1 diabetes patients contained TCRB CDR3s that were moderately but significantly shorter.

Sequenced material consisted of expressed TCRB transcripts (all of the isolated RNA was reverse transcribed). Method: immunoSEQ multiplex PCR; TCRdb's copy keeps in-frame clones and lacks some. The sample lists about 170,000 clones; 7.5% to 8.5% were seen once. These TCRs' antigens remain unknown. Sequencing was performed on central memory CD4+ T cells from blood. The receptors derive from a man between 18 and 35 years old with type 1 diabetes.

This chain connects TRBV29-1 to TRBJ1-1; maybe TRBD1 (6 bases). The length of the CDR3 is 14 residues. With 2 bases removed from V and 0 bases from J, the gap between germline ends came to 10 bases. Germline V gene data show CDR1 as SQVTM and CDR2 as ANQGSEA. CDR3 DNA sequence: TGCAGCGTTGAAAAGGACAGCTTGAACACTGAAGCTTTCTTT. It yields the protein CSVEKDSLNTEAFF.

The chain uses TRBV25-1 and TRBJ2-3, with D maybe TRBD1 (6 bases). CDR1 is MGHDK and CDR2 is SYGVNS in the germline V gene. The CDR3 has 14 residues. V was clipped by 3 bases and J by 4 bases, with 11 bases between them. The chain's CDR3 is CASSDRGRADTQYF. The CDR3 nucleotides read TGTGCCAGCAGTGACAGGGGAAGGGCAGATACGCAGTATTTT.

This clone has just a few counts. CDR3 amino acids: CASSEAARSTDTQYF. For the CDR3, the DNA is TGTGCCAGTAGCGAGGCCGCGCGGTCCACAGATACGCAGTATTTT. The chain carries TRBV19 and TRBJ2-3, with D unresolved. Germline-derived CDR1 and CDR2 are LNHDA and SQIVND (reference sequence). V was trimmed by 6 bases and J by 2 bases, leaving 15 bases between them. The CDR3 consists of 15 residues.

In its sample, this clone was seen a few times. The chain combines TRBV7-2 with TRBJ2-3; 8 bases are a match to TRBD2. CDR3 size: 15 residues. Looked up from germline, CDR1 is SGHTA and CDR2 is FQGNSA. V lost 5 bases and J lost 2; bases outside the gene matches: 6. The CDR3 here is CASSPTGLATDTQYF. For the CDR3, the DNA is TGTGCCAGCAGCCCTACCGGACTAGCCACAGATACGCAGTATTTT.

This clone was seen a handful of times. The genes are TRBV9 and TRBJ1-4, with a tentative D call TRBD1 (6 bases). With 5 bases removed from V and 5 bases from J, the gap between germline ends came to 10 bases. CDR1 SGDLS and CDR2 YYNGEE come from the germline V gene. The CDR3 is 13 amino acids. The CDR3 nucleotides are TGTGCCAGCAGTGGAGGACAGAATGAAAAACTGTTTTTT. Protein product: CASSGGQNEKLFF.

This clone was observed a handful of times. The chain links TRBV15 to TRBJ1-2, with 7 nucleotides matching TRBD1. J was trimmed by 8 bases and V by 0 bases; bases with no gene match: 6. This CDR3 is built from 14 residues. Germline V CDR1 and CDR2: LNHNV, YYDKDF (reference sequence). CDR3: CATSRDRQGWGYTF. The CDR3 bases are TGTGCCACCAGCAGAGACCGACAGGGCTGGGGCTACACCTTC.